What follows describes a single T cell receptor beta chain. This sample was included in a study of T cells after somatic rescue of genetic block. The protocol was immunoSEQ multiplex PCR, while the TCRdb copy is restricted to in-frame clones and leaves out a portion. Among approximately 67,000 clones listed, roughly 94% were seen once. Germline assignment: CDR1 MRHNA and CDR2 SNTAGT. The trim removed 3 bases at V and 0 bases at J, leaving 2 bases unmatched. The CDR3 loop spans 15 amino acids. The clonotype was recovered from a man aged 35-49 years. V gene TRBV6-4 combines with J gene TRBJ2-3; 8 bases agree with TRBD2. Input material: peripheral blood mononuclear cells (PBMCs). The CDR3 sequence is CASSESGGSTDTQYF. The CDR3 nucleotides are TGTGCCAGCAGTGAGTCGGGAGGGAGCACAGATACGCAGTATTTT.